Sequencing of this T cell receptor (beta chain) was carried out in a study of shared clonotypes between healthy human individuals. Study background: Donors consisted of two women and a few men between 18 and 49.

Germline trimming cut 4 bases from V and 8 bases from J; bases unmatched to any gene: 4. The CDR3 consists of 12 residues. Germline values: CDR1 SEHNR, CDR2 FQNEAQ (reference sequence). TCRdb's copy holds only in-frame clones and misses some; the assay was immunoSEQ multiplex PCR. The repertoire holds about 490,000 clones, with 60% to 85% as singletons. V gene TRBV7-9 combines with J gene TRBJ1-2; 7 nucleotides match TRBD1. Sequenced input: PBMCs. The TCR comes from a woman aged 40 to 50 in good health. Some clones in this sample may be carry-over from other donors' samples. The CDR3 is CASSYETGGYTF. CDR3 nucleotide sequence: TGTGCCAGCAGCTACGAGACAGGGGGCTACACCTTC.